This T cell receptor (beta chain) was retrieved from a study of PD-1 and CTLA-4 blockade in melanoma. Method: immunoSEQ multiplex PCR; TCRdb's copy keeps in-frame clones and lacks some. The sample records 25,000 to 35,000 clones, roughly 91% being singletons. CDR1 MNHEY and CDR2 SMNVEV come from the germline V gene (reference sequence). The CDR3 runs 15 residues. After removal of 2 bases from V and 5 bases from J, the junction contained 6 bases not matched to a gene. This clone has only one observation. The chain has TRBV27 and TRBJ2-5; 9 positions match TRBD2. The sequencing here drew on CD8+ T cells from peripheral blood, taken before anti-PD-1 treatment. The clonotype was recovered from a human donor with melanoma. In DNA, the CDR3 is TGTGCCAGCAGTTTAGGGCGGGAGGGTTATGAGACCCAGTACTTC. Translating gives CASSLGREGYETQYF.